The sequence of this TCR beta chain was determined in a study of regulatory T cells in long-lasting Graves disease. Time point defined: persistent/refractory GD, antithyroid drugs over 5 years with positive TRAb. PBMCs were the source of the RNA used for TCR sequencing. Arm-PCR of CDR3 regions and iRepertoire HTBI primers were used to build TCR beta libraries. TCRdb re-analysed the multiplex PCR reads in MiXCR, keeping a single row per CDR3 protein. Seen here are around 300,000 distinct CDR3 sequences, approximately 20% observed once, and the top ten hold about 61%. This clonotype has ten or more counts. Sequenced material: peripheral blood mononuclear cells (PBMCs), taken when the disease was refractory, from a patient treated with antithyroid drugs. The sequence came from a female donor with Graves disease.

Here the CDR3 reads CASSPTLNSNEKLFF. Here the CDR3 DNA reads TGTGCCAGCAGTCCTACCCTGAACTCTAATGAAAAACTGTTTTTT. This rearrangement joins TRBV28 to TRBJ1-4; no clear D. V was trimmed by 5 bases and J by 3 bases, leaving 13 bases between them. This CDR3 is built from 15 residues. In germline, CDR1 is MDHEN, CDR2 SYDVKM.